This T cell receptor (beta chain) is drawn from a study of T-cell reconstitution after alpha-beta-depleted transplantation in children. General observations from the study: Day-60 TCRbeta diversity that was high in some patients was derived from surviving recipient T cells and thymic progenitors. When one year had passed after transplant, most T-cell counts and diversity came from newly produced T cells.

There are a few counts of this clonotype. Antigen: not known. The authors prepared the TCRbeta library with unique molecular identifiers. In TCRdb, the PCR reads were re-called with MiXCR into one record per CDR3 protein. Here the sample spans 700,000 to 950,000 distinct CDR3 sequences, approximately 15% being singletons. The TCR comes from a male patient aged 5 to 17 who had a stem cell transplant for acute lymphoblastic leukemia, so the T cells may come from the graft donor. Sequenced material: PBMCs, mostly from graft donor cells, taken 360 days after TCRalphabeta/CD19-depleted stem cell transplant.

Here the CDR3 DNA reads TGTGCCAGCAGTTTCGACAGGACCAATCAGCCCCAGCATTTT. It specifies CASSFDRTNQPQHF. This chain connects TRBV6-5 to TRBJ1-5; possibly TRBD1 for D (6 bases). V was shortened by 4 bases and J by 3 bases, with 10 bases between the two germline ends. CDR3 length equals 14 residues. Germline values: CDR1 MNHEY, CDR2 SVGAGI.